A single sample is the source of the 3 T cell receptor beta chains below, sequenced in a study of T cell clonality in common variable immunodeficiency. Sequencing used immunoSEQ multiplex PCR; TCRdb keeps in-frame clones, though not all of them. Altogether roughly 40,000 clones were found in the sample, and no singletons occur. Source material: peripheral blood mononuclear cells. The receptors here all came from a person aged 18-70 years in good health.

This clone was recorded many times. The missing CDR3 end, 3 residues past where the read stops, is filled in from the germline J gene. This chain connects TRBV18 to TRBJ1-1; TRBD1 might be the D (5 bases). The CDR3 has 12 residues. Per germline, CDR1 KGHSH and CDR2 LQKENI. Trimming took off 4 bases at V and 3 bases at J, with 6 bases between the two ends. CDR3 loop: CASSQGHTEAFF. CDR3 bases read: TGTGCCAGCTCACAGGGGCACACTGAA.

In its sample, this clone was seen many times. The read is 3 residues too short to cover the CDR3 end, so that end is filled in from the germline J gene. The rearrangement uses TRBV5-1 and TRBJ2-7; D perhaps matches TRBD1 (6 bases). The CDR3 runs to 17 residues. The ends were cut back, 2 bases at V and 0 bases at J, with 18 bases in the middle. Germline CDR1 is SGHRS and CDR2 is YFSETQ. The CDR3 DNA, read in part, is TGCGCCAGCAGCTTTGGACAGTACCCACGAAACTCCTACGAG. Translation gives CASSFGQYPRNSYE. The CDR3 in full is CASSFGQYPRNSYEQYF.

This clone appeared many times. The observed sequence ends 3 residues before the CDR3 terminus, with the missing tail filled in from the germline J gene. The genes are TRBV20-1 and TRBJ2-4, with D perhaps matching TRBD1 (5 bases). The CDR3 sequence is 14 residues long. Trimming removed 3 bases at V and 1 base at J, with 10 bases between. Germline CDR1 is DFQATT and CDR2 is SNEGSKA (reference sequence). The CDR3 spells CSASSGKAKNIQYF. CDR3 DNA, as far as it was read: TGCAGTGCTAGCTCAGGGAAGGCCAAAAACATT.